The 31 T cell receptor beta chains listed next were all sequenced from one sample in a study of T cell responses to AZD1222 COVID-19 vaccine. Generated by immunoSEQ multiplex PCR, the TCRdb table keeps only in-frame clones and is missing some. The sample has about 120,000 clones; about 93% are singletons. The material was peripheral blood, obtained 28 days after the second dose of the MenACWY control vaccine. The receptors shown here come from an adult who received the MenACWY meningococcal vaccine as a control.

This clone has a single count. The CDR3 DNA reads TGTGCCAGCAGGGGTGGGGCAATCGACGAGCAGTACTTC. Translating gives CASRGGAIDEQYF. The gene calls are TRBV28 and TRBJ2-7, with a tentative D call TRBD1 (5 bases). This CDR3 is built from 13 residues. Germline CDR1 is MDHEN and CDR2 is SYDVKM. Trimming took off 6 bases at V and 5 bases at J, with 14 bases between the two ends.

V usage is TRBV7-9 and J usage is TRBJ2-3, with 10 nucleotides matching TRBD2. Germline V CDR1 and CDR2: SEHNR, FQNEAQ (reference sequence). With 6 bases clipped from V and 3 bases from J, the junction kept 6 bases outside the gene matches. This CDR3 is 15 amino acids long. This chain's CDR3 is CASRALAGETDTQYF. The CDR3 DNA reads as TGTGCCAGCAGAGCTCTAGCGGGAGAAACAGATACGCAGTATTTT.

This chain links TRBV2 with TRBJ2-7, with D perhaps TRBD1 (6 bases). The CDR3 is 15 amino acids. V lost 2 bases to trimming and J lost 2 bases, with 13 bases between them. The germline gives CDR1 SNHLY, CDR2 FYNNEI. The CDR3 region is CASSEYGTNTYEQYF. CDR3 DNA sequence: TGTGCCAGCAGTGAATACGGGACAAATACCTACGAGCAGTACTTC.

V and J are TRBV4-3 and TRBJ2-1, with D maybe TRBD2 (6 bases). The germline V gene encodes CDR1 LGHNA and CDR2 YSLEER. V was pared by 1 base and J by 4 bases, with 11 bases between. The CDR3 contains 15 residues. CDR3 loop: CASSQVRGTYNEQFF. DNA for the CDR3: TGCGCCAGCAGCCAAGTCCGGGGGACTTACAATGAGCAGTTCTTC.

The chain recombines TRBV28 with TRBJ2-1; D may be TRBD1 (5 bases). The V and J ends lost 7 bases and 8 bases respectively, with 27 bases between them. Germline lookup yields CDR1 MDHEN and CDR2 SYDVKM. This CDR3 has 17 amino acids. The DNA for the CDR3 is TGTGCCAGCACCCCGCCCGGACACCAACTTTCGTACGATGAGCAGTTCTTC. It translates to CASTPPGHQLSYDEQFF.

The chain employs TRBV6-6 and TRBJ2-1, with D tentatively TRBD1 (5 bases). Trimming cost V 5 bases and J 9 bases, with 23 bases left between them. Germline lookup yields CDR1 MNHNY and CDR2 SVGAGI (reference sequence). The CDR3 spans 16 residues. The CDR3 nucleotides are TGTGCCAGCAGTCGAATTGACAGTGGAGCCACAATTGAGCAGTTCTTC. Residues: CASSRIDSGATIEQFF.

Worth noting for this clone: Other DNA sequences within the sample encode an identical CDR3. The rearrangement joins TRBV11-2 to TRBJ1-4; D remains unclear. This CDR3 contains 15 residues. Germline CDR1 reads SGHAT; CDR2 reads FQNNGV. V was cut by 1 base and J by 7 bases, with 13 bases left in between. Written as DNA, the CDR3 is TGTGCCAGCAGCTTAGGCGACCGAGACTTTGAAAAACTGTTTTTT. Translation gives CASSLGDRDFEKLFF.

J is TRBJ1-4 and V is TRBV19; the D gene is possibly TRBD1 (6 bases). The CDR3 totals 14 residues. The V gene lost 6 bases and the J gene lost 8 bases, with 16 bases spanning the gap. Looked up from germline, CDR1 is LNHDA and CDR2 is SQIVND (reference sequence). The CDR3 nucleotides are TGTGCCAGTAGAAAAACAGGGATTGAAGAAAAACTGTTTTTT. Translating gives CASRKTGIEEKLFF.

The CDR3: CASKPGGYVEKLFF. Written as DNA, the CDR3 is TGTGCCAGCAAACCAGGGGGCTACGTCGAAAAACTGTTTTTT. The rearrangement links TRBV28 to TRBJ1-4; TRBD1 agrees at 8 bases. The CDR3 sequence is 14 residues long. With 7 bases clipped from V and 8 bases from J, the junction kept 9 bases outside the gene matches. Germline values: CDR1 MDHEN, CDR2 SYDVKM.

DNA for the CDR3: TGTGCCAGCAGCTTTGGCGGGAGCTCCTACGAGCAGTACGTC. It yields the protein CASSFGGSSYEQYV. V is TRBV5-5 and J is TRBJ2-7, with 7 bases fitting TRBD2. CDR3 length: 14 residues. Germline CDR1 SGHKS, CDR2 YYEKEE (reference sequence). V dropped 2 bases and J dropped 0; count of bases not matched to a gene: 2.

The CDR3 reads CASRPGPGSGYTF. The CDR3 DNA reads TGTGCCAGCAGACCAGGGCCTGGAAGCGGCTACACCTTC. The chain uses TRBV3-1 (or the pseudogene TRBV3-2) and TRBJ1-2, with a tentative D call TRBD1 (5 bases). V lost 6 bases and J 8 bases, leaving 16 bases between the germline ends. Germline values: CDR1 LGHDT, CDR2 YNNKEL (reference sequence). This CDR3 contains 13 residues.

The chain is built from TRBV15 and TRBJ1-1, with D possibly TRBD1 on 6 matching bases. The CDR3 runs to 14 residues. Trimming cost V 4 bases and J 4 bases, with 13 bases left between them. Germline V gene data show CDR1 as LNHNV and CDR2 as YYDKDF (reference sequence). The CDR3 sequence: CATSTRTGITEAFF. The DNA for the CDR3 is TGTGCCACCAGCACAAGAACAGGGATCACTGAAGCTTTCTTT.

V and J are TRBV7-8 and TRBJ1-5; D unresolved. V shed 1 base and J shed 0 bases, with 13 bases lying between them. CDR1 is SGHVS, CDR2 FQNEAQ, per germline. This CDR3 has 17 residues. The CDR3 reads CASSLVAAPYSNQPQHF. CDR3 nucleotides: TGTGCCAGCAGCTTAGTGGCAGCCCCATATAGCAATCAGCCCCAGCATTTT.

The chain employs TRBV6-1 and TRBJ2-7; 7 bases are shared with TRBD1. CDR1 and CDR2 (germline): MNHNS, SASEGT. V trimming: 3 bases; J trimming: 1 base; junction bases outside the gene matches: 9. CDR3 length: 16 amino acids. This CDR3 reads CASSEVTGTESYEQYF. CDR3 coding DNA: TGTGCCAGCAGTGAGGTAACCGGGACAGAGTCCTACGAGCAGTACTTC.

This rearrangement joins TRBV3-1 (or the pseudogene TRBV3-2) to TRBJ1-1, with 8 bases that match TRBD1. V lost 1 base, J lost 4 bases, and 8 bases stayed unmatched. The CDR3 length is 16 residues. Germline V gene data show CDR1 as LGHDT and CDR2 as YNNKEL (reference sequence). CDR3 residues: CASSQGSPTGGTEAFF. CDR3 DNA: TGTGCCAGCAGCCAAGGTTCCCCAACAGGGGGCACTGAAGCTTTCTTT.

The chain links TRBV7-9 to TRBJ2-2; 13 nucleotides agree with TRBD2. Germline assignment: CDR1 SEHNR and CDR2 FQNEAQ (reference sequence). This CDR3 region has 15 residues. V shed 6 bases, J shed 5 bases, and the junction held 3 bases outside the gene matches. The CDR3 loop is CASSLTSGGTGELFF. In nucleotides, the CDR3 is TGTGCCAGCAGTTTGACTAGCGGGGGGACCGGGGAGCTGTTTTTT. The full variable domain, rest sourced from reference TRBV7-9 and TRBJ2-2, is DTGVSQNPRHKITKRGQNVTFRCDPISEHNRLYWYRQTLGQGPEFLTYFQNEAQLEKSRLLSDRFSAERPKGSFSTLEIQRTEQGDSAMYLCASSLTSGGTGELFFGEGSRLTVL.

The CDR3 DNA reads TGCGCCAGCAGCCAAGATCGCGGGTGGGCGGTAGGGACCCAGTACTTC. This gives the protein CASSQDRGWAVGTQYF. The chain is built from TRBV4-1 and TRBJ2-5, with TRBD2 as a possible D gene (5 bases). Germline lookup yields CDR1 MGHRA and CDR2 YSYEKL. The CDR3 runs to 16 residues. Trimming left V 0 bases short and J 7 bases short, with 18 bases between.

V usage is TRBV30 and J usage is TRBJ2-5; unclear D gene. This CDR3 comprises 12 residues. CDR1 and CDR2 (germline): GTSNPN, SVGIG (reference sequence). Trimming cost V 4 bases and J 5 bases, with 11 bases left between them. As DNA, the CDR3 is TGTGCCTGGAATTTGTTTGACGAGACCCAGTACTTC. Translated, it gives CAWNLFDETQYF.

The chain has TRBV7-9 and TRBJ1-2; 9 bases fit TRBD1. The CDR3 is 17 residues long. Unmatched junction bases numbered 12, after V lost 2 bases and J lost 5 bases. Germline values: CDR1 SEHNR, CDR2 FQNEAQ (reference sequence). The chain's CDR3 is CASSLSESGQGRYGYTF. CDR3 bases: TGTGCCAGCAGCTTAAGCGAATCGGGACAGGGTCGGTATGGCTACACCTTC.

The chain recombines TRBV6-2 or TRBV6-3 with TRBJ2-1; D perhaps matches TRBD2 (6 bases). The CDR3 is 14 residues long. Germline-derived CDR1 and CDR2 are MNHEY and SVGEGT. Trimming took 2 bases from V and 6 from J, leaving 11 bases between them. CDR3 DNA sequence: TGTGCCAGCAGTTACGATTCGGGGGTCAATGAGCAGTTCTTC. This translates into CASSYDSGVNEQFF.

J is TRBJ2-1 and V is TRBV18; TRBD2 agrees at 10 bases. Trimming cost V 0 bases and J 9 bases; bases outside gene matches: 5. The germline V gene encodes CDR1 KGHSH and CDR2 LQKENI. This CDR3 has 15 amino acids. DNA for the CDR3: TGTGCCAGCTCACCACCGGGACTAGCGAGAGGTGAGCAGTTCTTC. Its protein is CASSPPGLARGEQFF.

V is TRBV5-5 and J is TRBJ2-5; D is unresolved. The CDR3 loop spans 14 amino acids. V lost 4 bases and J lost 1, with 11 bases in between. Per the germline V gene, CDR1 is SGHKS and CDR2 is YYEKEE (reference sequence). The CDR3 coding sequence is TGTGCCAGCAGCGAGCCAGGCTTCCAAGAGACCCAGTACTTC. Translation: CASSEPGFQETQYF.

The CDR3 DNA is TGTGCCAGTAGCCCAACAAGGGACCCAAAACTGTTTTTT. It specifies CASSPTRDPKLFF. The V and J genes are TRBV19 and TRBJ1-4, with D maybe TRBD1 (5 bases). Deletions cut 6 bases from V and 10 bases from J, with 15 bases between. Germline V lookup: CDR1 LNHDA, CDR2 SQIVND (reference sequence). This CDR3 is built from 13 residues.

This rearrangement joins TRBV27 to TRBJ1-2, with unresolved D. The CDR3 is made up of 13 amino acids. Trimming removed 2 bases from V and 4 bases from J, with 8 bases in between. Germline V gene sequence: CDR1 MNHEY, CDR2 SMNVEV (reference sequence). This CDR3 is CASSLGSSYGYTF. As DNA, the CDR3 is TGTGCCAGCAGTTTAGGCAGCAGCTATGGCTACACCTTC.

The CDR3 loop is CASSLGGTGGNTIYF. The CDR3 DNA reads as TGTGCCAGCAGCTTAGGGGGGACAGGTGGAAACACCATATATTTT. The rearrangement joins TRBV7-2 to TRBJ1-3, with 8 positions matching TRBD1. The J segment lost 3 bases and the V segment lost 1 base, leaving 2 bases of the junction unmatched. The CDR3 extends over 15 amino acids. Germline CDR1 reads SGHTA; CDR2 reads FQGNSA.

This clone came up once. This chain links TRBV5-1 with TRBJ1-1; perhaps TRBD1 as D (6 bases). Trimming took off 0 bases at V and 1 base at J, with 19 bases between the two ends. This CDR3 spans 18 amino acids. Germline lookup yields CDR1 SGHRS and CDR2 YFSETQ. DNA for the CDR3: TGCGCCAGCAGCTTGGAGGGACACCGATTGGGGCGGAACACTGAAGCTTTCTTT. Translated, it gives CASSLEGHRLGRNTEAFF.

This clone has a count of ten or more. V and J are TRBV30 and TRBJ1-5; 8 positions agree with TRBD1. V was clipped by 3 bases and J by 3 bases; unmatched bases: 13. The CDR3 is 17 amino acids. CDR1 is GTSNPN, CDR2 SVGIG, per germline (reference sequence). This CDR3 reads CAWSGPGGFPINQPQHF. The CDR3 DNA is TGTGCCTGGAGCGGGCCAGGGGGCTTTCCCATCAATCAGCCCCAGCATTTT.

The chain employs TRBV5-4 and TRBJ1-1; perhaps TRBD1 as D (6 bases). This CDR3 is 13 amino acids long. Germline-derived CDR1 and CDR2 are SGHNT and YYREEE (reference sequence). V lost 2 bases and J lost 5, with 10 bases in between. In DNA form, the CDR3 reads TGTGCCAGCAGCTTTGGGACATTGACTGAAGCTTTCTTT. Its translation is CASSFGTLTEAFF. The full variable domain, rest sourced from reference TRBV5-4 and TRBJ1-1, is ETGVTQSPTHLIKTRGQQVTLRCSSQSGHNTVSWYQQALGQGPQFIFQYYREEENGRGNFPPRFSGLQFPNYSSELNVNALELDDSALYLCASSFGTLTEAFFGQGTRLTVV.

The chain carries TRBV19 and TRBJ1-5, with D hard to call. Trimming removed 3 bases from V and 2 bases from J, with 14 bases in between. The germline gives CDR1 LNHDA, CDR2 SQIVND (reference sequence). The CDR3 spans 16 residues. As DNA, the CDR3 is TGTGCCAGTAGTATCTCCCCGGGCCCTGGCAATCAGCCCCAGCATTTT. Translation: CASSISPGPGNQPQHF.

V gene TRBV11-1 combines with J gene TRBJ2-7, with 7 bases identical to TRBD2. The CDR3 contains 15 residues. CDR1 is SGHAT and CDR2 is FQDESV in the germline V gene (reference sequence). The trim removed 6 bases at V and 1 base at J, leaving 9 bases unmatched. The CDR3 loop reads CASRNFWGGSYEQYV. CDR3 DNA sequence: TGTGCCAGCAGGAATTTTTGGGGGGGGTCCTACGAGCAGTACGTC.

This chain uses TRBV28 with TRBJ1-2; D uncertain. The CDR3 loop spans 14 amino acids. Germline-derived CDR1 and CDR2 are MDHEN and SYDVKM. V was trimmed by 6 bases and J by 0 bases, leaving 11 bases between them. CDR3 nucleotide sequence: TGTGCCAGCAGCGCCTTGACGGCTAACTATGGCTACACCTTC. Its protein product is CASSALTANYGYTF.